This TCR beta chain was sequenced for a study of early T cells in non-severe SARS-CoV-2 infection. Points from the study as a whole: VDJdb matching favored anti-spike CD8 responses, missing private and CD4 specificities.

The CDR3 extends over 13 amino acids. Germline CDR1 and CDR2: SGHTA and FQGTGA. With 4 bases removed from V and 1 base from J, the gap between germline ends came to 7 bases. MiXCR, run by TCRdb on the 5' RACE reads, gives a single entry per CDR3 protein. The sample yields about 32,000 distinct CDR3 sequences, 5% to 6.5% seen once. This clonotype has more than one count but fewer than ten. As yet, its antigen is unknown. This TCR was recovered from an adult who was a healthcare worker with PCR-confirmed SARS-CoV-2 infection or an uninfected control (not recorded which). The rearrangement uses TRBV7-3 and TRBJ1-1; D unresolved. The sequenced material came from whole blood. The CDR3 DNA reads as TGTGCCAGCAGCTCGGACTGGAACACTGAAGCTTTCTTT. Protein product: CASSSDWNTEAFF.